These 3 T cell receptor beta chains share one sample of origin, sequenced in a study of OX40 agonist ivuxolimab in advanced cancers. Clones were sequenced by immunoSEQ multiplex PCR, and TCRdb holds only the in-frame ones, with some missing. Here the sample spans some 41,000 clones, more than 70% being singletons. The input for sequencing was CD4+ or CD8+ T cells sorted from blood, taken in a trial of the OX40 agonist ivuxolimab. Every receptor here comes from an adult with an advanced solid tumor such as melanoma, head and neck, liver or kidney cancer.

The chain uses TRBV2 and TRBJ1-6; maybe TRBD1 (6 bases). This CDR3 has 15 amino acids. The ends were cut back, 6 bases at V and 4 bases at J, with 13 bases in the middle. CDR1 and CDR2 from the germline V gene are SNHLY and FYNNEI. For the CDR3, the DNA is TGTGCCAGCAGCGACAGGAGAGGTTATAATTCACCCCTCCACTTT. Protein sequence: CASSDRRGYNSPLHF.

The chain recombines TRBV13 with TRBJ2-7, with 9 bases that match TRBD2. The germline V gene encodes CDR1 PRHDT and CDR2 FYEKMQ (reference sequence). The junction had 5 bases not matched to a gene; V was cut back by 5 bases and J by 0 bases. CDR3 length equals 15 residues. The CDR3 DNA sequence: TGTGCCAGCAGCCTTAGCGGGAGTCTCTCCTACGAGCAGTACTTC. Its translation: CASSLSGSLSYEQYF.

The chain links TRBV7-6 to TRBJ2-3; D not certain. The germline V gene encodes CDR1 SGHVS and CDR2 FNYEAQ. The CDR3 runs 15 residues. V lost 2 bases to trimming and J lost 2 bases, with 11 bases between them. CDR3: CASSLMTSPTDTQYF. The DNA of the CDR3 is TGTGCCAGCAGCTTAATGACAAGCCCCACAGATACGCAGTATTTT.